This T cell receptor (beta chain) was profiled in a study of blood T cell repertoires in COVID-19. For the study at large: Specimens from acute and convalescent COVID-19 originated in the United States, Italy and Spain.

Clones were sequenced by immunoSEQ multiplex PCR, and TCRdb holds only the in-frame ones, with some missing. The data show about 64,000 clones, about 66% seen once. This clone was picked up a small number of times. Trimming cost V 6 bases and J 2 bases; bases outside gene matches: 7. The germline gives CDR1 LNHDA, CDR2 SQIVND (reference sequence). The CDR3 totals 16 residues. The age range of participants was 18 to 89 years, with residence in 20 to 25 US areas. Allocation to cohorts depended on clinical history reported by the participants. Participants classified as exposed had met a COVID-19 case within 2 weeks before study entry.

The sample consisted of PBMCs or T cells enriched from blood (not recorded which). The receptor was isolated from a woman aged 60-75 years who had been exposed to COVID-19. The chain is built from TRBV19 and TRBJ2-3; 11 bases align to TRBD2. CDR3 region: CASSRSGLADTDTQYF. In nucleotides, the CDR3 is TGTGCCAGTAGCCGGTCGGGACTAGCGGACACAGATACGCAGTATTTT.